This T cell receptor beta chain originates from a study of blood T cell repertoires in COVID-19. Sequenced by immunoSEQ multiplex PCR; TCRdb stores in-frame clones only, minus some. The data contain 350,000 to 450,000 clones, more than 75% of them singletons. The V gene's germline CDR1 is SGHNT and CDR2 YYREEE (reference sequence). V gave up 0 bases and J gave up 1 base, with 7 bases separating them. The CDR3 sequence is 15 residues long. This receptor was identified in a woman between 55 and 75 years old with COVID-19, enrolled during active disease. The chain couples TRBV5-4 to TRBJ2-2, with TRBD1 as a possible D gene (5 bases). Sequencing was performed on peripheral blood. The CDR3 coding sequence is TGTGCCAGCAGCTTGGTAACAGGGAACACCGGGGAGCTGTTTTTT. Protein product: CASSLVTGNTGELFF.